One sample yielded the 31 T cell receptor beta chains listed below, sequenced in a study of blood T cell repertoires in COVID-19. Using immunoSEQ multiplex PCR, the repertoire was profiled, and TCRdb retains in-frame clones only, with some absent. The repertoire consists of 68,000 or so clones, with over 75% occurring once and the leading ten covering about 2.1%. Sample: peripheral blood. These receptors were collected from a human donor in a cohort sampled during active COVID-19.

The CDR3 bases are TGCGCCAGCAGTGTTGAGGACACCCAACCCCAGCATTTT. Translating it yields CASSVEDTQPQHF. V usage is TRBV4-1 and J usage is TRBJ1-5, with D perhaps matching TRBD1 (5 bases). Trimming removed 6 bases from V and 10 bases from J, with 16 bases in between. The germline CDR1 and CDR2 sequences are MGHRA and YSYEKL. The CDR3 covers 13 residues.

The V and J genes are TRBV7-2 and TRBJ2-7, with D perhaps matching TRBD1 (6 bases). This CDR3 region has 14 residues. The ends were cut back, 0 bases at V and 9 bases at J, with 15 bases in the middle. Germline CDR1 is SGHTA and CDR2 is FQGNSA. CDR3 DNA sequence: TGTGCCAGCAGCTTAGCCCGGACAGAATGGGGGCAGTACTTC. It encodes CASSLARTEWGQYF.

The V gene is TRBV5-1, the J gene TRBJ2-1; TRBD2 might be the D (5 bases). This CDR3 contains 13 residues. Germline values: CDR1 SGHRS, CDR2 YFSETQ. V shed 1 base and J shed 8 bases, with 10 bases lying between them. Here the CDR3 reads CASSLPEGYEQFF. CDR3 coding DNA: TGCGCCAGCAGCTTGCCCGAGGGCTATGAGCAGTTCTTC.

The V call is TRBV27, the J call TRBJ2-2, with no clear D. The CDR3 is 16 amino acids. V lost 5 bases and J lost 0, with 13 bases in between. Germline CDR1 is MNHEY and CDR2 is SMNVEV (reference sequence). The CDR3 protein is CASSDWSSANTGELFF. The CDR3 bases are TGTGCCAGCAGTGATTGGTCCAGCGCGAACACCGGGGAGCTGTTTTTT.

The chain has TRBV18 and TRBJ2-7; 9 positions match TRBD1. There are 15 residues in the CDR3. V trimming: 3 bases; J trimming: 6 bases; junction bases outside the gene matches: 9. Germline V gene sequence: CDR1 KGHSH, CDR2 LQKENI. The CDR3 DNA sequence: TGTGCCAGCTCACCCCCGGGACAGGGCACCACCGAGCAGTACTTC. Protein sequence: CASSPPGQGTTEQYF.

The chain joins TRBV27 to TRBJ1-2, with 10 nucleotides matching TRBD1. Germline trimming cut 5 bases from V and 8 bases from J; bases unmatched to any gene: 11. This CDR3 spans 15 amino acids. CDR1 is MNHEY, CDR2 SMNVEV, per germline (reference sequence). The CDR3 DNA sequence: TGTGCCAGCAGTGCTAGACAGGGGGCCCTAAAAGGCTACACCTTC. Its translation: CASSARQGALKGYTF.

This clone came up once. The chain combines TRBV19 with TRBJ2-5; 7 bases align to TRBD2. CDR1 is LNHDA and CDR2 is SQIVND in the germline V gene (reference sequence). This CDR3 region has 17 residues. Germline trimming cut 2 bases from V and 3 bases from J; bases unmatched to any gene: 12. DNA of the CDR3: TGTGCCAGTAGTATAACTATCCCAGCGGGACTGAAAGAGACCCAGTACTTC. Residues: CASSITIPAGLKETQYF.

This clone was seen once. The rearrangement joins TRBV7-9 to TRBJ2-4; TRBD2 might be the D (7 bases). Per germline, CDR1 SEHNR and CDR2 FQNEAQ (reference sequence). Trimming took 3 bases from V and 8 from J, leaving 11 bases between them. The CDR3 is made up of 13 amino acids. The CDR3 sequence is CASSFGGPDIQYF. The CDR3 DNA reads as TGTGCCAGCAGCTTCGGGGGGCCGGACATTCAGTACTTC. The whole variable domain, remainder taken from reference TRBV7-9 and TRBJ2-4, is DTGVSQNPRHKITKRGQNVTFRCDPISEHNRLYWYRQTLGQGPEFLTYFQNEAQLEKSRLLSDRFSAERPKGSFSTLEIQRTEQGDSAMYLCASSFGGPDIQYFGAGTRLSVL.

This chain joins TRBV28 and TRBJ2-7; D gene uncertain. Looked up from germline, CDR1 is MDHEN and CDR2 is SYDVKM. V lost 1 base and J 5 bases, leaving 12 bases between the germline ends. The CDR3 sequence is 14 residues long. The CDR3 bases are TGTGCCAGCAGTTTATCCGGCAGGCTCAACGAGCAGTACTTC. Translation: CASSLSGRLNEQYF.

This clone has only a few counts. The chain joins TRBV5-4 to TRBJ2-7, with 7 bases identical to TRBD1. The germline V gene has CDR1 SGHNT and CDR2 YYREEE (reference sequence). V lost 0 bases, J lost 0 bases, and 6 bases stayed unmatched. The CDR3 totals 16 residues. CDR3 amino acids: CASSLEGTVHSYEQYF. The CDR3 DNA reads as TGTGCCAGCAGCTTGGAAGGGACAGTTCACTCCTACGAGCAGTACTTC. Combining the CDR3 with reference TRBV5-4 and TRBJ2-7 gives the whole variable domain ETGVTQSPTHLIKTRGQQVTLRCSSQSGHNTVSWYQQALGQGPQFIFQYYREEENGRGNFPPRFSGLQFPNYSSELNVNALELDDSALYLCASSLEGTVHSYEQYFGPGTRLTVT.

This CDR3 reads CSASRDRGDRYSNQPQHF. CDR3 DNA sequence: TGCAGTGCTAGTCGGGACAGGGGGGATAGATATAGCAATCAGCCCCAGCATTTT. The rearrangement uses TRBV20-1 and TRBJ1-5, with 11 bases matching TRBD1. The V and J ends lost 3 bases and 0 bases, in that order; junction bases with no gene match: 10. The CDR3 is 18 amino acids. Per the germline V gene, CDR1 is DFQATT and CDR2 is SNEGSKA (reference sequence).

CDR3 sequence: CSASLRTSGRVQFF. The CDR3 nucleotides are TGCAGTGCTAGTTTGAGGACTAGCGGGAGAGTGCAGTTCTTC. This chain connects TRBV20-1 to TRBJ2-1, with TRBD2 matching over 13 bases. Germline lookup yields CDR1 DFQATT and CDR2 SNEGSKA (reference sequence). The CDR3 consists of 14 residues. The junction had 8 bases not matched to a gene; V was cut back by 3 bases and J by 12 bases.

This chain links TRBV4-1 with TRBJ1-5; 7 nucleotides match TRBD1. The germline CDR1 and CDR2 sequences are MGHRA and YSYEKL. Trimming cost V 4 bases and J 9 bases; bases outside gene matches: 15. The CDR3 has 16 residues. CDR3 coding DNA: TGCGCCAGCAGCCGCGTCACAGGGGACAGCACCATGCCCCAGCATTTT. Amino acid sequence: CASSRVTGDSTMPQHF.

The chain uses TRBV19 and TRBJ1-2; tentative D call: TRBD1 (5 bases). Germline-derived CDR1 and CDR2 are LNHDA and SQIVND (reference sequence). The CDR3 is 16 amino acids. V dropped 6 bases and J dropped 3 bases, with 20 bases sitting between them. CDR3 in DNA: TGTGCCAGTAGGGTCGGGGGAGTGAACCTCGACTATGGCTACACCTTC. Protein sequence: CASRVGGVNLDYGYTF.

This clone appeared a single time. The rearrangement links TRBV4-3 to TRBJ2-1; 9 bases are a match to TRBD1. Germline V CDR1 and CDR2: LGHNA, YSLEER. The CDR3 runs to 16 residues. Trimming cost V 2 bases and J 5 bases; bases outside gene matches: 7. CDR3 protein: CASSQYRDRAHNEQFF. The CDR3 nucleotides read TGCGCCAGCAGCCAATACCGGGACAGGGCCCACAATGAGCAGTTCTTC.

This sequence joins TRBV4-3 and TRBJ2-1, with a tentative D call TRBD1 (5 bases). This CDR3 comprises 16 residues. Germline CDR1 is LGHNA and CDR2 is YSLEER. V lost 0 bases and J lost 7, with 16 bases in between. In nucleotides, the CDR3 is TGCGCCAGCAGCCAAGAAGGGGCCGGCCGGAGAAATGAGCAGTTCTTC. This codes for CASSQEGAGRRNEQFF.

This clone was observed a single time. The V gene is TRBV29-1, the J gene TRBJ2-3; D perhaps matches TRBD1 (5 bases). From germline, CDR1 is SQVTM and CDR2 ANQGSEA. V lost 3 bases, J lost 3 bases, and 13 bases lay in between. The length of the CDR3 is 14 residues. In DNA, the CDR3 is TGCAGCGTTGATGGGGCTTGGGATACAGATACGCAGTATTTT. Translated: CSVDGAWDTDTQYF.

This chain links TRBV9 with TRBJ1-1; TRBD1 matches 7 bases. Looked up from germline, CDR1 is SGDLS and CDR2 is YYNGEE. Trimming cost V 4 bases and J 0 bases; bases outside gene matches: 6. The CDR3 runs 15 residues. CDR3 sequence reads: CASSPQTGMNTEAFF. The CDR3 region has the DNA TGTGCCAGCAGCCCACAGACAGGGATGAACACTGAAGCTTTCTTT.

This clone was seen just once. The CDR3 is CAISPGVNYNEQFF. The CDR3 DNA is TGTGCCATCAGTCCGGGAGTAAACTACAATGAGCAGTTCTTC. The V and J genes are TRBV10-3 and TRBJ2-1; D is possibly TRBD2 (6 bases). V was clipped by 5 bases and J by 3 bases, with 11 bases between them. Germline lookup yields CDR1 ENHRY and CDR2 SYGVKD. CDR3 length: 14 amino acids.

This clone appeared a single time. This chain connects TRBV29-1 to TRBJ2-5, with TRBD1 matching over 9 bases. V lost 7 bases to trimming and J lost 4 bases; unmatched junction nucleotides: 7. Germline V CDR1 and CDR2: SQVTM, ANQGSEA. CDR3 size: 13 residues. The CDR3 spells CSARTGAGETQYF. The CDR3, as DNA: TGCAGCGCTCGGACAGGGGCGGGAGAGACCCAGTACTTC.

The chain links TRBV5-8 to TRBJ2-5; 13 bases agree with TRBD2. Germline V lookup: CDR1 SGHTS, CDR2 YDEGEE. V shed 4 bases and J 4 bases; nucleotides not matched to a gene: 7. CDR3 length: 16 amino acids. CDR3 in amino acids: CASSAGTSGALETQYF. The CDR3 region has the DNA TGTGCCAGCAGCGCCGGGACTAGCGGGGCACTAGAGACCCAGTACTTC.

CDR3 nucleotides: TGTGCCAGCAGCTTATCTCGGGGAACCCAGTATTTT. Translation gives CASSLSRGTQYF. The genes are TRBV7-2 and TRBJ2-3; possibly TRBD2 for D (5 bases). Trimming pared 2 bases from V and 12 bases from J, leaving 12 bases between. CDR1 is SGHTA, CDR2 FQGNSA, per germline. There are 12 residues in the CDR3.

CDR3 region: CASRPSASYEQYF. In DNA, the CDR3 is TGTGCCAGCCGCCCTAGCGCTTCGTACGAGCAGTACTTC. The chain employs TRBV28 and TRBJ2-7; tentative D call: TRBD2 (6 bases). The CDR3 length is 13 residues. Trimming stripped 8 bases from V and 4 bases from J, with 15 bases between. Per germline, CDR1 MDHEN and CDR2 SYDVKM.

The chain employs TRBV19 and TRBJ1-1; D remains ambiguous. The CDR3 consists of 13 residues. The V end was cut by 4 bases, the J end by 5 bases, with 11 bases between. Germline values: CDR1 LNHDA, CDR2 SQIVND (reference sequence). The CDR3, as DNA: TGTGCCAGTAGTAAGCTTTCGGGGACTGAAGCTTTCTTT. Translating gives CASSKLSGTEAFF.

The genes are TRBV19 and TRBJ1-6, with 9 positions matching TRBD1. The germline V gene encodes CDR1 LNHDA and CDR2 SQIVND (reference sequence). Trimming took 0 bases from V and 7 from J; bases not matched to a gene: 7. CDR3 length: 17 residues. The CDR3 sequence is CASSIDHYRGHNSPLHF. The DNA for the CDR3 is TGTGCCAGTAGTATAGACCACTACAGGGGGCACAATTCACCCCTCCACTTT.

The chain employs TRBV5-4 and TRBJ2-1; TRBD2 matches at 11 bases. CDR1 is SGHNT and CDR2 is YYREEE in the germline V gene (reference sequence). There are 15 residues in the CDR3. V shed 4 bases, J shed 6 bases, and the junction held 6 bases outside the gene matches. CDR3 residues: CASSELAGGFNEQFF. As DNA, the CDR3 is TGTGCCAGCAGCGAATTAGCGGGGGGGTTCAATGAGCAGTTCTTC.

In this sample, this clone turned up a few times. The rearrangement links TRBV4-2 to TRBJ1-2; TRBD1 agrees at 9 bases. Germline-derived CDR1 and CDR2 are LGHNA and YNFKEQ. The CDR3 sequence is 15 residues long. With 4 bases clipped from V and 6 bases from J, the junction kept 9 bases outside the gene matches. CDR3 amino acids: CASSPYPGQGNGYTF. CDR3 in DNA: TGTGCCAGCAGCCCATATCCGGGACAGGGAAATGGCTACACCTTC.

This sequence joins TRBV28 and TRBJ2-7; TRBD1 matches at 9 bases. Losses at the gene ends were 7 bases for V and 3 bases for J; bases not matched to a gene: 7. Germline loops: CDR1 MDHEN, CDR2 SYDVKM. The CDR3 length is 14 residues. This CDR3 reads CASNRPGQGYEQYF. CDR3 DNA: TGTGCCAGCAACAGACCGGGACAGGGCTACGAGCAGTACTTC. Supplemented by reference TRBV28 and TRBJ2-7, the full variable domain reads DVKVTQSSRYLVKRTGEKVFLECVQDMDHENMFWYRQDPGLGLRLIYFSYDVKMKEKGDIPEGYSVSREKKERFSLILESASTNQTSMYLCASNRPGQGYEQYFGPGTRLTVT.

J is TRBJ1-1 and V is TRBV7-2; D perhaps matches TRBD1 (5 bases). The CDR3 consists of 13 residues. CDR1 and CDR2 from the germline V gene are SGHTA and FQGNSA. Trimming removed 3 bases from V and 2 bases from J, with 7 bases in between. CDR3 DNA: TGTGCCAGCAGCTTTCAGGGCAACACTGAAGCTTTCTTT. It is translated as CASSFQGNTEAFF. Combining the CDR3 with reference TRBV7-2 and TRBJ1-1 gives the whole variable domain GAGVSQSPSNKVTEKGKDVELRCDPISGHTALYWYRQSLGQGLEFLIYFQGNSAPDKSGLPSDRFSAERTGGSVSTLTIQRTQQEDSAVYLCASSFQGNTEAFFGQGTRLTVV.

The rearrangement joins TRBV4-2 to TRBJ2-6; D is possibly TRBD1 (6 bases). V lost 4 bases, J lost 0 bases, and 25 bases lay in between. This CDR3 spans 21 amino acids. In germline, CDR1 is LGHNA, CDR2 YNFKEQ. CDR3 nucleotides: TGTGCCAGCAGCCTGTCAGACCTCCCGAGGGGGAGATCCTCTGGGGCCAACGTCCTGACTTTC. Translated: CASSLSDLPRGRSSGANVLTF.

The gene calls are TRBV12-3 or TRBV12-4 and TRBJ1-3; possibly TRBD1 for D (5 bases). The ends were cut back, 4 bases at V and 7 bases at J, with 11 bases in the middle. The CDR3 contains 13 residues. This chain's CDR3 is CASSSGNVNTIYF. For the CDR3, the DNA is TGTGCCAGCAGTTCAGGGAATGTGAACACCATATATTTT.